The T cell receptor beta chain described here comes from a study of blood T cell repertoires in COVID-19. Original processing methods: Quantification of nucleated cells was approximated via reference gene primer amplification. The assay was immunoSEQ multiplex PCR, and TCRdb's table has in-frame clones only and misses some. V and J calls and clone size come straight from that table; D and trimming were deduced from the DNA. Of some 70,000 clones detected, about nine tenths appear once; the ten largest clones hold 6.6%. V was cut by 0 bases and J by 0 bases, with 7 bases left in between. This CDR3 contains 15 residues. Germline V gene data show CDR1 as SGDLS and CDR2 as YYNGEE.

This sequence was found in a man between 45 and 60 years old with active COVID-19. Sequencing was done on a sample of peripheral blood. The chain joins TRBV9 to TRBJ2-1; possibly TRBD2 for D (5 bases). CDR3 residues: CASSVDEGSYNEQFF. CDR3 coding DNA: TGTGCCAGCAGCGTAGATGAGGGCTCCTACAATGAGCAGTTCTTC.